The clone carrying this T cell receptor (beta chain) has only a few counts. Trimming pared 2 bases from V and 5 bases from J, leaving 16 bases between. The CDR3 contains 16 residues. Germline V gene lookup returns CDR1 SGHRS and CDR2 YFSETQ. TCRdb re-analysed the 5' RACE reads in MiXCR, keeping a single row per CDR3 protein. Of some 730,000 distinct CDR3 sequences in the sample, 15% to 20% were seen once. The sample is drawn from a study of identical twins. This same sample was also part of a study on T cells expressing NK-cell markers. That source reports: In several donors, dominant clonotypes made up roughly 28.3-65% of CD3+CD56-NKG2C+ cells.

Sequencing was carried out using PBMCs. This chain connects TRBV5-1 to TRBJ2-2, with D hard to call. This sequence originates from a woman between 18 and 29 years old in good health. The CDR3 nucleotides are TGCGCCAGCAGCTTAAGCCGACCCTCCACAACCGGGGAGCTGTTTTTT. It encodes CASSLSRPSTTGELFF.